This T cell receptor beta chain was documented in a study of blood T cell repertoires in COVID-19 (dated by TCRdb to about 2020). About the full investigation: Collaborator samples came from the United States, Italy and Spain and covered acute and convalescent phases of COVID-19. The material from the prospective study consisted of cDNA or gDNA derived from T cells, B-cell-depleted T cells, or PBMCs. Deeply sampled blood TCRbeta repertoires from subjects exposed to, actively infected with, or recovered from COVID-19 were included in the dataset. A freely available public database, intended as a resource for researchers studying the immune response to SARS-CoV-2, is where the repertoires were released. The samples were drawn from two sources: the first 160 participants of the ongoing ImmuneRACE study, and fewer than 1,500 subjects contributed by 6 global collaborators. The sample metadata nearly always contained a de-identified subject ID, COVID-19 status, age in years and sex. Where HLA class I and class II types were available, the types were taken from metadata supplied by the sample provider, not from assay-based typing. Paper-wide results and their limitations: How much clinical and demographic metadata was included differed by source and by participant, and the metadata was provided uncurated.

Note on this clone: Its antigen has not been determined. The record has no base qualities; no much larger clone is one base away.

TCRbeta CDR3 regions were amplified from genomic DNA using the immunoSEQ Assay, a bias-controlled multiplex PCR. In the source study's methods: The number of nucleated cells in each sample was estimated from the amplification of reference gene primers within the assay. Sequence reads were collapsed and filtered to measure the absolute abundance of every unique TCRbeta CDR3 rearrangement. For each sample, productive Simpson clonality was calculated by taking the square root of Simpson's diversity index across productive rearrangements. Held by TCRdb, this immuneACCESS table contains in-frame sequences only and omits some clones. Under half of the omission traces to an unresolved V gene where checked; the cause of the rest is unknown. V and J calls and clone size follow that table, whereas D and trimming were derived from the DNA. The sample table shows 300,000 to 400,000 clones, and 90% are seen once. Roughly 2.9% of the sample lies in the top ten.

In Seattle, one collaborating source enrolled patients while the infection was active and tracked those patients longitudinally over the course of disease. Collaborating institutions collected whole blood in K2EDTA tubes following their own protocols. For TCRbeta analysis, collaborators shipped samples as frozen whole blood, isolated PBMCs, or DNA extracted from either of those sample types. Measured from the cysteine to the phenylalanine, the CDR3 is 16 residues long. Only the CDR3 DNA is retained, 48 bases long and in frame from the first base. The V end loses 4 bases and the J end loses 3 bases, and a stretch of 18 bases separates them. The CDR1 and CDR2 encoded by the germline V gene are SNHLY and FYNNEI.

The sequenced sample was peripheral blood. In this chain, TRBV2 is recombined with TRBJ1-2; the D gene is possibly TRBD1, with 5 bases matching. This receptor was obtained from a woman under 40 with COVID-19, enrolled during active disease. The DNA sequence is TGTGCCAGCAGTGTAGCCAAGACAGCTTCGGACTATGGCTACACCTTC. This encodes CASSVAKTASDYGYTF.